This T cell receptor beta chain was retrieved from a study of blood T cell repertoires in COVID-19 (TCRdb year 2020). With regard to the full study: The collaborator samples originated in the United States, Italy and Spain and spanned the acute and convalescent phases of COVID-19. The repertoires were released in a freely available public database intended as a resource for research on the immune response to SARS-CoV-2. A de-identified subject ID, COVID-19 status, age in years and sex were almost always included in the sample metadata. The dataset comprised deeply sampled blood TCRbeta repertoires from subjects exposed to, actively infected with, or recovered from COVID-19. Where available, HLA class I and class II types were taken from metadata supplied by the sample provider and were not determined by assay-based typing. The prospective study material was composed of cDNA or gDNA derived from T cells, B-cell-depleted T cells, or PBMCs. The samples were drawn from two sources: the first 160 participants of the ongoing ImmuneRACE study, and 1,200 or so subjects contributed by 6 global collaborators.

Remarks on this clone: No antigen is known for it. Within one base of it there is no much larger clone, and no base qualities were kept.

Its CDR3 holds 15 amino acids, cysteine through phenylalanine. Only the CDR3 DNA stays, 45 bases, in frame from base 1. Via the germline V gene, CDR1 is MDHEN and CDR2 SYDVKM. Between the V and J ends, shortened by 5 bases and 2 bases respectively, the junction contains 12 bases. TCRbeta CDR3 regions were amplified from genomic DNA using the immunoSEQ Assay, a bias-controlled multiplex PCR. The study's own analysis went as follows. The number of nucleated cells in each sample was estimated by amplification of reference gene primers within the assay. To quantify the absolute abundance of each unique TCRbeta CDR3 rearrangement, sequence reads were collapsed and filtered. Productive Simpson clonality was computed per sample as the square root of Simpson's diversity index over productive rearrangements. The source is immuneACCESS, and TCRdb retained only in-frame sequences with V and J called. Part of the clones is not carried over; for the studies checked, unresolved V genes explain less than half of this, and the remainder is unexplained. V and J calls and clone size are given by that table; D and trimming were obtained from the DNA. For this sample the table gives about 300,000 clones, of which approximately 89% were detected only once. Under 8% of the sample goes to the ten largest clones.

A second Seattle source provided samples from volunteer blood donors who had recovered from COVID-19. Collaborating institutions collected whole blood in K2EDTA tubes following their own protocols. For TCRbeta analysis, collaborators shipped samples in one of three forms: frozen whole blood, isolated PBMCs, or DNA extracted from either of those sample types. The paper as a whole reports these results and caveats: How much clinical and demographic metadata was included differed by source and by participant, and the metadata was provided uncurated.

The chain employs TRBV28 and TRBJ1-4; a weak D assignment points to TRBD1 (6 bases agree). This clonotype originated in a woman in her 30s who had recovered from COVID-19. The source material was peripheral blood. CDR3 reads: CASSPRGQTNEKLFF. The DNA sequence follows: TGTGCCAGCAGTCCCCGAGGACAGACTAATGAAAAACTGTTTTTT.